This entry is about one TCR beta chain. The target antigen is unknown. The CDR3 length is 14 residues. Germline V gene lookup returns CDR1 SGHTA and CDR2 FQGNSA. With 1 base clipped from V and 4 bases from J, the junction kept 0 bases outside the gene matches. The sample is drawn from a study of cytomegalovirus exposure and HLA in healthy donors. Study-wide points: The productive fraction for most TCR beta V segments was about 87% or about 30% in an earlier analysis. For most subjects, TCR beta sequences were reported to predict HLA-A and HLA-B alleles with accuracy.

60 Vbeta and 13 Jbeta primers were used in PCR. Assay used: immunoSEQ multiplex PCR; TCRdb lists only in-frame clones, some missing. The repertoire includes around 150,000 clones, 76% of them detected once, and around 3% sits in the top ten. The sequence derives from a man between 40 and 49 years old in good health and CMV-seronegative. The sequenced material came from PBMCs. The V call is TRBV7-2, the J call TRBJ2-3; 9 nucleotides agree with TRBD2. Written as DNA, the CDR3 is TGTGCCAGCAGCTTAGGCGGGGGGGCAGATACGCAGTATTTT. Residues: CASSLGGGADTQYF.